The 15 T cell receptor beta chains below come from one sample, sequenced in a study of blood T cell repertoires in COVID-19. Generated by immunoSEQ multiplex PCR, the TCRdb table keeps only in-frame clones and is missing some. This sample has roughly 25,000 clones, with under 90% found just once. Material: peripheral blood. These receptors were obtained from a human donor in a cohort sampled during active COVID-19.

The chain recombines TRBV12-3 or TRBV12-4 with TRBJ1-5, with TRBD1 matching 8 bases. Germline trimming cut 7 bases from V and 11 bases from J; bases unmatched to any gene: 10. This CDR3 is built from 13 residues. The CDR3 DNA reads as TGTGCCAGCACTACGGACAGGGAGGGAGCCCAGCATTTT. Protein product: CASTTDREGAQHF.

The J gene is TRBJ1-1, the V gene TRBV19, with 7 nucleotides matching TRBD1. Germline CDR1 reads LNHDA; CDR2 reads SQIVND (reference sequence). This CDR3 comprises 14 residues. V was pared by 6 bases and J by 4 bases, with 8 bases of the junction left unmatched. The CDR3 bases are TGTGCCAGTAGGAGACAGGGTACGGCCACTGAAGCTTTCTTT. It encodes CASRRQGTATEAFF.

CDR3 residues: CASSLVDNSGNTIYF. CDR3 bases: TGTGCCAGCAGCTTGGTGGACAACTCTGGAAACACCATATATTTT. The chain links TRBV5-5 to TRBJ1-3; possible D gene TRBD1, 5 bases. Trimming took off 0 bases at V and 0 bases at J, with 7 bases between the two ends. This CDR3 is 15 amino acids long. Germline values: CDR1 SGHKS, CDR2 YYEKEE (reference sequence).

This clone turned up a few times. V and J are TRBV5-1 and TRBJ1-2, with TRBD1 matching over 7 bases. The CDR3 spans 14 residues. V trimming: 1 base; J trimming: 6 bases; junction bases outside the gene matches: 6. Germline loops: CDR1 SGHRS, CDR2 YFSETQ. The CDR3 coding sequence is TGCGCCAGCAGCTTGCGCCCGACAGGGAATGGCTACACCTTC. The encoded protein is CASSLRPTGNGYTF.

This chain uses TRBV2 with TRBJ2-5; possible D gene TRBD1, 6 bases. This CDR3 spans 12 amino acids. Per the germline V gene, CDR1 is SNHLY and CDR2 is FYNNEI. V shed 8 bases and J shed 1 base, with 8 bases lying between them. The CDR3 loop is CASGQLQETQYF. The CDR3 DNA reads as TGTGCCAGCGGACAGCTCCAAGAGACCCAGTACTTC.

The V call is TRBV4-1, the J call TRBJ2-5; the D gene is possibly TRBD2 (7 bases). Deletions cut 0 bases from V and 5 bases from J, with 13 bases between. The germline V gene has CDR1 MGHRA and CDR2 YSYEKL. This CDR3 region has 15 residues. CDR3 loop: CASSQDAGAGETQYF. For the CDR3, the DNA is TGCGCCAGCAGCCAAGATGCGGGGGCAGGGGAGACCCAGTACTTC.

This chain connects TRBV7-8 to TRBJ1-6, with D perhaps TRBD1 (5 bases). Germline CDR1 is SGHVS and CDR2 is FQNEAQ. The CDR3 is made up of 14 amino acids. The germline V and J ends were trimmed by 0 bases and 9 bases, with 9 bases remaining between them. This CDR3 is CASSLAREVSPLHF. The CDR3 DNA follows: TGTGCCAGCAGCTTAGCCAGGGAGGTTTCACCCCTCCACTTT.

The J gene is TRBJ1-2, the V gene TRBV19; no firm D call. Trimming shortened V by 2 bases and J by 0 bases, and 19 bases separated the two germline ends. The CDR3 covers 18 residues. Looked up from germline, CDR1 is LNHDA and CDR2 is SQIVND (reference sequence). Here the CDR3 DNA reads TGTGCCAGTAGTATAAGGTCGGGCGGGAGGAGCCCTAACTATGGCTACACCTTC. Translating it yields CASSIRSGGRSPNYGYTF.

The CDR3 nucleotides read TGTGCCAGCAGTTTGGCGACAACAGGCTCCTACGAGCAGTACTTC. This sequence encodes CASSLATTGSYEQYF. This chain uses TRBV28 with TRBJ2-7, with D possibly matching TRBD1 (5 bases). The germline V gene has CDR1 MDHEN and CDR2 SYDVKM. Deletions cut 3 bases from V and 0 bases from J, with 12 bases between. The CDR3 loop spans 15 amino acids.

This chain connects TRBV21-1 to TRBJ2-7; no DNA check was done on the table's D call, TRBD2. TRBV21-1 is a recognized pseudogene. The length of the CDR3 is 16 residues. The CDR3 protein is CASYREPDGFNYEQYF. CDR3 nucleotides: TGTGCCAGCTACCGGGAGCCCGACGGGTTCAACTACGAGCAGTACTTC.

This chain joins TRBV4-2 and TRBJ1-4, with no clear D. The V and J ends lost 4 bases and 4 bases respectively, with 10 bases between them. This CDR3 region has 14 residues. The germline gives CDR1 LGHNA, CDR2 YNFKEQ. The CDR3 spells CASSLSGSNEKLFF. In DNA, the CDR3 is TGTGCCAGCAGCCTCTCGGGGAGTAATGAAAAACTGTTTTTT.

V is TRBV9 and J is TRBJ2-1; no definite D call. This CDR3 is 15 amino acids long. V lost 0 bases and J 2 bases, leaving 9 bases between the germline ends. Germline CDR1 SGDLS, CDR2 YYNGEE. Written as DNA, the CDR3 is TGTGCCAGCAGCGTAGGCCTACAGCCCTACAATGAGCAGTTCTTC. It specifies CASSVGLQPYNEQFF.

V gene TRBV24-1 combines with J gene TRBJ2-1; a weak D match, TRBD2 (7 bases). CDR1 and CDR2 from the germline V gene are KGHDR and SFDVKD. V was shortened by 4 bases and J by 7 bases, with 13 bases between the two germline ends. The CDR3 loop spans 14 amino acids. The CDR3 coding sequence is TGTGCCACCAGTGACGGGGGGCGCGCAAATGAGCAGTTCTTC. Amino acids: CATSDGGRANEQFF.

This rearrangement joins TRBV3-1 (or the pseudogene TRBV3-2) to TRBJ2-2, with TRBD1 as a possible D gene (6 bases). The CDR3 has 15 amino acids. Germline values: CDR1 LGHDT, CDR2 YNNKEL (reference sequence). Trimming removed 3 bases at V and 3 bases at J, with 11 bases between. The CDR3 protein is CASSQNRVDTGELFF. As DNA, the CDR3 is TGTGCCAGCAGCCAGAACAGGGTTGACACCGGGGAGCTGTTTTTT.

The chain links TRBV19 to TRBJ1-5; 10 positions agree with TRBD1. Germline CDR1 LNHDA, CDR2 SQIVND (reference sequence). J was trimmed by 7 bases and V by 5 bases; bases with no gene match: 8. The CDR3 length is 15 residues. The CDR3 loop is CASSPLDRGKQPQHF. CDR3 DNA sequence: TGTGCCAGTAGTCCCCTGGACAGGGGGAAGCAGCCCCAGCATTTT.